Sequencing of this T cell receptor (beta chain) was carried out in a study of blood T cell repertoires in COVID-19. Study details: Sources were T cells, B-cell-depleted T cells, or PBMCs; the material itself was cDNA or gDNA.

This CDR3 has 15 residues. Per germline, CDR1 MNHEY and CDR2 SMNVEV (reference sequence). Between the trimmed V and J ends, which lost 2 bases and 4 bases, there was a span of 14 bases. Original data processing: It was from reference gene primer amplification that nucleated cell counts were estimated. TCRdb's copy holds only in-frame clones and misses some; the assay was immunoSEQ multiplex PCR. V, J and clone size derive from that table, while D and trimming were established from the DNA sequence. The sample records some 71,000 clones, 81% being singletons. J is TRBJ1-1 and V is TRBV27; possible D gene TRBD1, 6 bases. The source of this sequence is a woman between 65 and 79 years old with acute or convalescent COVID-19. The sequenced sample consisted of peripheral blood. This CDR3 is CASSLRGGVGTEAFF. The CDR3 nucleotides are TGTGCCAGCAGTTTAAGGGGGGGTGTGGGCACTGAAGCTTTCTTT.